This passage covers 20 T cell receptor beta chains from one sample sequenced in a study of shared clonotypes between healthy human individuals. The method was immunoSEQ multiplex PCR; TCRdb's version includes in-frame clones alone and lacks a portion of them. Of a few hundred thousand clones in the sample, roughly 80% were seen once. Sequences were obtained from PBMCs. These receptors came from a woman in her 40s in good health. Some clones in this sample may be carry-over from other donors' samples.

Comment on this clone: The sample has other DNA sequences that encode this CDR3 too. The gene calls are TRBV30 and TRBJ2-7; D may be TRBD2 (5 bases). The CDR3 loop spans 13 amino acids. Germline V gene data show CDR1 as GTSNPN and CDR2 as SVGIG (reference sequence). The V end was cut by 0 bases, the J end by 2 bases, with 8 bases between. The CDR3 region is CAWSVRGTYEQYF. The CDR3 DNA sequence: TGTGCCTGGAGTGTACGAGGGACCTACGAGCAGTACTTC.

Only one count was recorded for this clone. V is TRBV28 and J is TRBJ1-2; TRBD1 matches at 8 bases. V was clipped by 6 bases and J by 5 bases; unmatched bases: 20. This CDR3 spans 18 amino acids. From germline, CDR1 is MDHEN and CDR2 SYDVKM. CDR3 in DNA: TGTGCCAGCAGCACTATAACCGGACAGGGCCGGAAATATTATGGCTACACCTTC. Translating gives CASSTITGQGRKYYGYTF.

This rearrangement joins TRBV10-2 to TRBJ2-5, with a possible D match to TRBD2 (6 bases). Deletions cut 0 bases from V and 4 bases from J, with 9 bases between. Per germline, CDR1 WSHSY and CDR2 SAAADI. CDR3 size: 14 residues. CDR3 loop: CASSESVGGETQYF. In DNA form, the CDR3 reads TGCGCCAGCAGTGAGTCCGTCGGGGGAGAGACCCAGTACTTC.

DNA of the CDR3: TGTGCCAGTAGTATAGATCGGGGGGGCGGAGACATTCAGTACTTC. Translation: CASSIDRGGGDIQYF. The chain recombines TRBV19 with TRBJ2-4, with 8 bases aligning to TRBD2. CDR1 and CDR2 (germline): LNHDA, SQIVND (reference sequence). The CDR3 is made up of 15 amino acids. V lost 0 bases and J lost 8; bases outside the gene matches: 6.

V gene TRBV9 combines with J gene TRBJ1-3, with 7 positions matching TRBD1. The CDR3 spans 15 residues. With 7 bases clipped from V and 0 bases from J, the junction kept 7 bases outside the gene matches. CDR1 and CDR2 (germline): SGDLS, YYNGEE. The CDR3, as DNA: TGTGCCAGCTCGGGGTCAGGGGGCTCTGGAAACACCATATATTTT. This codes for CASSGSGGSGNTIYF. Combining the CDR3 with reference TRBV9 and TRBJ1-3 gives the whole variable domain DSGVTQTPKHLITATGQRVTLRCSPRSGDLSVYWYQQSLDQGLQFLIQYYNGEERAKGNILERFSAQQFPDLHSELNLSSLELGDSALYFCASSGSGGSGNTIYFGEGSWLTVV.

This clone was counted only a few times. The chain's CDR3 is CASSLGPEQFF. In DNA form, the CDR3 reads TGTGCCAGCAGCTTGGGGCCGGAGCAGTTCTTC. The chain joins TRBV11-2 to TRBJ2-1; D perhaps matches TRBD1 (5 bases). There are 11 residues in the CDR3. CDR1 and CDR2 from the germline V gene are SGHAT and FQNNGV. V was pared by 3 bases and J by 10 bases, with 7 bases between.

About this clone itself: This likely stems from a read error, as it lies one base from a far larger clone. This sample also contains other DNA sequences that code for the same CDR3. The chain has TRBV30 and TRBJ1-5; the match to TRBD1 covers 10 bases. Germline assignment: CDR1 GTSNPN and CDR2 SVGIG (reference sequence). V was clipped by 2 bases and J by 7 bases; unmatched bases: 5. The CDR3 contains 14 residues. The CDR3: CAWSMGQGNQPQHF. CDR3 DNA: TGTGCCTGGAGTATGGGACAGGGGAACCAGCCCCAGCATTTT.

The table lists this clone with a count of one. This likely traces to a read error, being one base from a far larger clone. This sample includes further DNA sequences coding for the same CDR3. The chain employs TRBV12-5 and TRBJ2-5, with 9 nucleotides matching TRBD2. CDR1 and CDR2 from the germline V gene are LGHNT and FRNRAP. V lost 0 bases to trimming and J lost 5 bases; unmatched junction nucleotides: 7. There are 16 residues in the CDR3. This chain's CDR3 is CASGLVLAGVGETQYF. In DNA form, the CDR3 reads TGTGCTAGTGGTTTGGTATTAGCGGGAGTGGGTGAGACCCAGTACTTC.

This clone was counted a few times. The chain is built from TRBV7-6 and TRBJ2-3; tentative D call: TRBD1 (6 bases). The CDR3 extends over 15 amino acids. Germline lookup yields CDR1 SGHVS and CDR2 FNYEAQ. Trimming took 3 bases from V and 0 from J, leaving 10 bases between them. In DNA form, the CDR3 reads TGTGCCAGCAGCTTCACAGGGATTAGCACAGATACGCAGTATTTT. It translates to CASSFTGISTDTQYF.

This clone was counted at least ten times. Distinct nucleotide sequences in the sample also encode this CDR3. J is TRBJ2-3 and V is TRBV30, with TRBD2 matching over 7 bases. This CDR3 has 12 amino acids. Per the germline V gene, CDR1 is GTSNPN and CDR2 is SVGIG (reference sequence). J was trimmed by 0 bases and V by 8 bases; bases with no gene match: 2. As DNA, the CDR3 is TGTGCCAGCGGGATTAGCACAGATACGCAGTATTTT. Protein product: CASGISTDTQYF.

The chain carries TRBV2 and TRBJ1-5; the D gene is possibly TRBD1 (6 bases). Trimming took 7 bases from V and 0 from J, leaving 16 bases between them. Germline lookup yields CDR1 SNHLY and CDR2 FYNNEI. The CDR3 contains 16 residues. This CDR3 is CASIPLQGDSNQPQHF. For the CDR3, the DNA is TGTGCCAGCATCCCCTTACAGGGCGATAGCAATCAGCCCCAGCATTTT.

CDR3 sequence reads: CAISGTLGTTEAFF. CDR3 sequence (DNA): TGTGCCATCAGTGGAACCCTGGGAACCACTGAAGCTTTCTTT. This chain connects TRBV10-3 to TRBJ1-1; D is ambiguous. Germline assignment: CDR1 ENHRY and CDR2 SYGVKD. This CDR3 is 14 amino acids long. V lost 4 bases and J 4 bases, leaving 13 bases between the germline ends.

The chain links TRBV2 to TRBJ2-2; 8 bases are shared with TRBD2. The length of the CDR3 is 17 residues. The germline gives CDR1 SNHLY, CDR2 FYNNEI. J was trimmed by 5 bases and V by 3 bases; bases with no gene match: 11. CDR3 region: CASSEGPRTGGTGELFF. CDR3 bases: TGTGCCAGCAGTGAGGGGCCTCGAACGGGAGGGACCGGGGAGCTGTTTTTT.

J is TRBJ2-3 and V is TRBV7-3; a possible D gene is TRBD1 (5 bases). CDR3 length: 13 amino acids. V lost 4 bases and J 0 bases, leaving 5 bases between the germline ends. From germline, CDR1 is SGHTA and CDR2 FQGTGA. The CDR3 spells CASSSGSTDTQYF. The CDR3 DNA follows: TGTGCCAGCAGCTCAGGGAGCACAGATACGCAGTATTTT.

J is TRBJ1-4 and V is TRBV28; 8 bases agree with TRBD1. The V segment lost 8 bases and the J segment 8 bases; nucleotides outside the gene matches: 10. Germline values: CDR1 MDHEN, CDR2 SYDVKM. The CDR3 has 14 amino acids. The CDR3 spells CASDSQGVGEKLFF. The DNA of the CDR3 is TGTGCCAGCGATTCACAGGGGGTCGGGGAAAAACTGTTTTTT.

The CDR3 region is CASSGGTPRYEQYF. The CDR3 bases are TGTGCCAGCAGTGGAGGGACCCCAAGATACGAGCAGTACTTC. J is TRBJ2-7 and V is TRBV28, with D perhaps matching TRBD2 (6 bases). The CDR3 has 14 amino acids. Deletions cut 5 bases from V and 4 bases from J, with 15 bases between. From germline, CDR1 is MDHEN and CDR2 SYDVKM.

The V gene is TRBV18, the J gene TRBJ1-3; no reliable D call. V lost 3 bases and J lost 1, with 25 bases in between. Germline loops: CDR1 KGHSH, CDR2 LQKENI. The CDR3 extends over 20 amino acids. CDR3 sequence reads: CASSPVLPTLFGLSGNTIYF. The DNA for the CDR3 is TGTGCCAGCTCACCTGTACTCCCGACGTTATTCGGATTGTCTGGAAACACCATATATTTT.

The V gene is TRBV28, the J gene TRBJ2-7, with 8 bases that match TRBD1. Germline CDR1 and CDR2: MDHEN and SYDVKM. The CDR3 runs 16 residues. The trim removed 6 bases at V and 7 bases at J, leaving 17 bases unmatched. In nucleotides, the CDR3 is TGTGCCAGCAGCTTCCGGGGATCGACAGGGGCTCGGGAGCAGTACTTC. This gives the protein CASSFRGSTGAREQYF.

This clone occurred once. The chain combines TRBV7-9 with TRBJ2-3, with D possibly matching TRBD2 (6 bases). This CDR3 has 15 amino acids. Germline CDR1 and CDR2: SEHNR and FQNEAQ (reference sequence). The V end was cut by 9 bases, the J end by 0 bases, with 16 bases between. The CDR3 coding sequence is TGTGCCAGTGGGCCCAGGGCGGGAAGCACAGATACGCAGTATTTT. Protein: CASGPRAGSTDTQYF.

The count of this clone is one. The chain links TRBV10-2 to TRBJ2-7; weak D call: TRBD1 (6 bases). Looked up from germline, CDR1 is WSHSY and CDR2 is SAAADI. This CDR3 comprises 12 residues. V was trimmed by 6 bases and J by 4 bases, leaving 10 bases between them. CDR3 coding DNA: TGCGCCAGCAGCCAACAGGGATACGAGCAGTACTTC. Translated: CASSQQGYEQYF.